The 10 T cell receptor beta chains in this list originate from one sample, sequenced in a study of shared clonotypes between healthy human individuals. Data came from immunoSEQ multiplex PCR; TCRdb stores just in-frame clones and leaves some out. The sample yields roughly 1 million clones, about 80% seen once. Sequenced sample: memory CD4+ T cells from PBMCs. Subset reported: CD45RA-negative fraction. These receptors were collected from a man younger than 35 in good health. Some clones in this sample may be carry-over from other donors' samples.

The J gene is TRBJ1-2, the V gene TRBV6-5; 7 positions match TRBD1. Germline CDR1 is MNHEY and CDR2 is SVGAGI. Trimming at V came to 6 bases and at J to 3 bases, leaving 4 bases not matched to a gene. This CDR3 is 13 amino acids long. The CDR3 is CASRITGDYGYTF. The DNA for the CDR3 is TGTGCCAGCAGAATTACAGGGGACTATGGCTACACCTTC.

J is TRBJ2-3 and V is TRBV5-5, with D possibly being TRBD1 (5 bases). The CDR3 is made up of 14 amino acids. Germline CDR1 SGHKS, CDR2 YYEKEE (reference sequence). V was cut by 0 bases and J by 2 bases, with 7 bases left in between. The CDR3 DNA sequence: TGTGCCAGCAGCTTGGTGGGGCCCACAGATACGCAGTATTTT. Translated, it gives CASSLVGPTDTQYF.

V usage is TRBV7-8 and J usage is TRBJ2-1, with 11 bases aligning to TRBD2. V lost 0 bases, J lost 13 bases, and 5 bases stayed unmatched. Germline loops: CDR1 SGHVS, CDR2 FQNEAQ. The CDR3 has 14 residues. The CDR3 nucleotides read TGTGCCAGCAGCTTAGCGGTAGGGACTAGCGGACAGTTCTTC. Its translation is CASSLAVGTSGQFF. Filled out from reference TRBV7-8 and TRBJ2-1, the complete variable domain reads GAGVSQSPRYKVAKRGQDVALRCDPISGHVSLFWYQQALGQGPEFLTYFQNEAQLDKSGLPSDRFFAERPEGSVSTLKIQRTQQEDSAVYLCASSLAVGTSGQFFGPGTRLTVL.

The chain recombines TRBV5-1 with TRBJ1-2; weak D call: TRBD1 (5 bases). Germline lookup yields CDR1 SGHRS and CDR2 YFSETQ. V was cut by 4 bases and J by 4 bases, with 20 bases left in between. The CDR3 totals 16 residues. For the CDR3, the DNA is TGCGCCAGCAGCCCCGGAGGGGCCCTCCCTATCTATGGCTACACCTTC. This encodes CASSPGGALPIYGYTF.

The chain carries TRBV6-5 and TRBJ2-3; D might be TRBD2 (5 bases). The germline gives CDR1 MNHEY, CDR2 SVGAGI. V lost 6 bases, J lost 4 bases, and 14 bases lay in between. The CDR3 contains 14 residues. The CDR3 coding sequence is TGTGCCAGCAGCCCACTAACTAGGCCAGATACGCAGTATTTT. Amino acid sequence: CASSPLTRPDTQYF.

In its sample, this clone was seen once. V gene TRBV2 combines with J gene TRBJ1-1, with unresolved D. The V and J ends lost 6 bases and 3 bases respectively, with 20 bases between them. Germline loops: CDR1 SNHLY, CDR2 FYNNEI. The CDR3 spans 16 residues. The CDR3 reads CASRDGLRGFDTEAFF. CDR3 sequence (DNA): TGTGCCAGCAGAGACGGGCTTAGAGGTTTTGACACTGAAGCTTTCTTT.

This chain uses TRBV11-3 with TRBJ2-2; TRBD2 agrees at 7 bases. From germline, CDR1 is SGHNT and CDR2 YENEEA. J lost 0 bases, V lost 0 bases, and 1 base had no gene match. CDR3 length: 16 residues. The CDR3 here is CASSLELASNTGELFF. Here the CDR3 DNA reads TGTGCCAGCAGCTTAGAACTAGCGTCGAACACCGGGGAGCTGTTTTTT.

The V gene is TRBV5-4, the J gene TRBJ2-1; 9 positions match TRBD1. There are 15 residues in the CDR3. The junction had 5 bases not matched to a gene; V was cut back by 4 bases and J by 3 bases. Germline values: CDR1 SGHNT, CDR2 YYREEE (reference sequence). CDR3 amino acids: CASSTDRGRYNEQFF. In DNA form, the CDR3 reads TGTGCCAGCAGCACGGACAGGGGACGCTACAATGAGCAGTTCTTC.

The rearrangement joins TRBV5-1 to TRBJ1-2, with 8 bases that match TRBD1. CDR1 and CDR2 from the germline V gene are SGHRS and YFSETQ. This CDR3 has 15 residues. J gave up 4 bases and V 4 bases, and 9 bases lay outside the gene matches. CDR3 region: CASSPEGQGAYGYTF. The DNA of the CDR3 is TGCGCCAGCAGCCCGGAGGGGCAGGGGGCCTATGGCTACACCTTC.

CDR3: CASSPFLLHNEKLFF. Here the CDR3 DNA reads TGCGCCAGCAGCCCTTTCCTCCTACATAATGAAAAACTGTTTTTT. The chain combines TRBV4-3 with TRBJ1-4; D ambiguous. Germline-derived CDR1 and CDR2 are LGHNA and YSLEER. V lost 4 bases, J lost 4 bases, and 13 bases lay in between. This CDR3 region has 15 residues.